The sequence of this TCR beta chain was determined in a study of CD4 T cells in relation to SARS-CoV-2 and coronaviruses. Looking at the study overall: No peptide or an HIV-1 Nef peptide pool served as negative control. Crossreactive spike epitopes shared across donors were mapped to their HLA restriction.

Unexposed donor CD4+ T cells date from about 2011-2018, before the COVID-19 pandemic. After less than 11 days of culture, CD4+ T cells were isolated. As regards this clone: Antigen specificity is unknown.

The method was immunoSEQ multiplex PCR; TCRdb's version includes in-frame clones alone and lacks a portion of them. The sample holds roughly 30,000 clones, more than 75% seen once. The material sequenced was CD4+ T cells from PBMCs, cultured in vitro. The origin of this receptor is a human donor in good health.

The CDR3 nucleotides are TGTGCCAGCAGTTTACTCCAACAGGGGGCGAGCACCGGGGAGCTGTTTTTT. It is translated as CASSLLQQGASTGELFF. The V and J genes are TRBV28 and TRBJ2-2, with 9 bases aligning to TRBD1. With 2 bases clipped from V and 4 bases from J, the junction kept 8 bases outside the gene matches. CDR3 size: 17 residues. Germline assignment: CDR1 MDHEN and CDR2 SYDVKM.